This T cell receptor (beta chain) was retrieved from a study of shared clonotypes between healthy human individuals (dated by TCRdb to 2019 to 2021). Some background on the complete study: A few men and two women, aged 18 to 49 years, made up the cohort. Per donor, three plates each were used for CD4 naive and CD4 memory, two for CD8 naive, and one for CD8 memory. To estimate repertoire size and how much clonotypes are shared between individuals, the study performed deep sequencing of blood TCR repertoires from roughly five healthy adults. Libraries were prepared and TCR repertoires were sequenced by different laboratories using diverse techniques, in order to increase sequencing depth and limit assay-specific biases. Leukapheresis yielded between about 0.85 and 10 billion PBMCs per donor. What the work shows at the level of the full study, not this receptor alone: Incomplete sequencing was indicated by rarefaction of sorted-subset datasets, despite the large sequencing depth. Based on pairwise subsampling, the degree of clonotype sharing among donors was expected to be affected by sequencing depth. Larger estimated clonotype richness was generally found for naive subsets than for memory subsets. Sharing across a few donors was observed for around 5% of naive CD4, less than 4% of naive CD8, 2.3% of memory CD4, and around 0.4% of memory CD8 clonotypes. Compared with non-shared clonotypes, clonotypes shared by all four sorted-subset donors had higher generation probabilities. Sampling was restricted to blood, and TCR repertoires in tissues likely differ from the TCR repertoires found in blood. The small number of donors limited the genetic and exposure-history diversity represented.

Donors were healthy HIV-negative adults with no recently reported acute infections or vaccinations. Every donor was a Caucasian adult living in Nashville, Tennessee, USA. CD4+ T cells were enriched through magnetic negative selection, after which naive cells were positively selected on CD45RA and the remaining negative fraction served as the memory subset. Blood was collected by leukapheresis, and PBMCs were isolated by Ficoll-Histopaque density gradient centrifugation and then cryopreserved in liquid nitrogen vapor phase. Analytical flow cytometry was used to check the purity and quantity of each magnetically sorted T cell population. Each sorted fraction had its genomic DNA isolated and then quantified by UV absorbance on a Nanodrop 2000c. For CDR1 and CDR2, the germline V gene lists SGHTA and FQGNSA. There are 14 amino acids in the CDR3, from cysteine to phenylalanine inclusive. The sequence is cut down to CDR3 DNA, 42 bases in frame from base 1. V lost 4 bases and J lost 3 bases; the stretch between them is 10 bases long.

TCR CDR3 regions were amplified from genomic DNA by multiplex PCR using the deep immunoSEQ assay. Extracted genomic DNA from each cell subset was distributed evenly across all wells of several immunoSEQ 96-well plates, and each plate was treated as a replicate. For sorted subsets, about 200 ng genomic DNA, equal to about 30,000 T cell genomes, was loaded into each replicate PCR. Purified libraries were quantified with a Qubit 3.0 fluorometer, sized on a Bioanalyzer 2100, and re-quantified with the KAPA Library Quantification kit. Each immunoSEQ 96-well plate was sequenced on its own single-read 150-cycle Illumina NextSeq 550 flow cell. In the source study's methods: Because only junctional sequences without quality scores were contained in the immunoSEQ output, filtering matching that applied to full-length reads could not be performed. Sequences were annotated with PyIR, a Python wrapper for IgBLAST v1.9, using IMGT germline references to assign V/J genes and CDR3. Any read was removed if the V/J assignment was weak (E-value above 1e-6), the CDR3 was missing, or the read contained stop codons, out-of-frame junctions, or ambiguous translated residues. A V3J clonotype was defined by an identical inferred V gene, J gene, and CDR3 amino acid sequence. The percentage overlap between two repertoires was calculated by dividing the number of shared unique clonotypes by the size of the smaller repertoire. Three approaches were used to assess repertoire richness: RTK rarefaction, the Chao1 estimator, and Recon v2.1 estimates of unobserved clonotypes. Generation probabilities were computed with OLGA for all TCRbeta clonotypes obtained by the gDNA method from a few donors. TCRdb's version of the immuneACCESS table is confined to in-frame rearrangements and falls short of the full clone set. An unresolved V gene accounts for under half of the shortfall where checked; the remainder is of unknown origin. That table supplies the V and J calls and clone size; D and trimming were determined from the DNA. The sample records over a million clones, 98% to 99% of which are singletons. The ten largest clones capture over 0.3% of the sample.

On this clone itself: No antigen is known for it. There are no base qualities to consult, and no much larger clone falls within one base.

The sample taken for sequencing was naive CD4+ T cells sorted from blood. The intended sense of this specimen's cell subset or site label: CD45RA+ positively selected. The TCR sequence derives from a young man in good health. The sequence joins TRBV7-2 to TRBJ1-5; matching of 6 bases hints at TRBD1 as the D gene. The nucleotides read TGTGCCAGCAGCTCATACAGGGACAATCAGCCCCAGCATTTT. It specifies CASSSYRDNQPQHF.